The 11 T cell receptor beta chains below all came from one sample that was sequenced in a study of CXCR3-negative and CXCR3-positive naive CD8 T cells. TRB cDNA was prepared as libraries by UMI-labeled 5' RACE. Following a re-call of the 5' RACE reads, TCRdb has one entry per CDR3 protein and lacks DNA. This listing includes some 130,000 distinct CDR3 sequences. The material sequenced was naive CXCR3- CD8+ T cells from blood. Indicated subset: CD45RO-CCR7+CD27+CD95- naive CD8+ T cells lacking CXCR3 (TNR3-). These receptors were obtained from a human donor in good health. Some clones in this sample may be carry-over from other donors' samples.

The rearrangement joins TRBV9 to TRBJ2-7; TCRdb outputs TRBD1, but without DNA this stays unchecked. Germline CDR1 and CDR2: SGDLS and YYNGEE. CDR3 size: 15 residues. The CDR3 protein is CASSVDPGEIYEQYF.

This sequence joins TRBV12-3 or TRBV12-4 and TRBJ2-1; TCRdb names TRBD1, which stays unverified in the absence of DNA. There are 15 residues in the CDR3. The CDR3 loop is CASSWGDHSLNEQFF.

The V gene is TRBV3-1, the J gene TRBJ2-1. The CDR3 is 15 residues long. Germline V gene sequence: CDR1 LGHDT, CDR2 YNNKEL (reference sequence). This chain's CDR3 is CARSHGVRSYNEQFF.

This chain links TRBV7-9 with TRBJ2-1; lacking DNA, the TRBD1 call made by TCRdb goes unchecked. Germline lookup yields CDR1 SEHNR and CDR2 FQNEAQ (reference sequence). This CDR3 is 15 amino acids long. This CDR3 is CASSLGYSDGDEQFF.

The chain employs TRBV7-8 and TRBJ1-2. Looked up from germline, CDR1 is SGHVS and CDR2 is FQNEAQ. This CDR3 is 12 amino acids long. Here the CDR3 reads CASSPGERGYTF.

The rearrangement uses TRBV6-5 and TRBJ2-1; no DNA is available, so the TRBD1 call from TCRdb remains unchecked. This CDR3 spans 17 amino acids. CDR1 is MNHEY and CDR2 is SVGAGI in the germline V gene. The CDR3 sequence is CASSYPSGASSYNEQFF.

This chain joins TRBV6-5 and TRBJ2-6. The CDR3 consists of 15 residues. Germline CDR1 and CDR2: MNHEY and SVGAGI. CDR3 amino acids: CASSPEISGANVLTF.

The rearrangement links TRBV7-3 to TRBJ1-1; the TRBD1 assignment by TCRdb is unverifiable without DNA. The germline CDR1 and CDR2 sequences are SGHTA and FQGTGA. The CDR3 is 14 amino acids. This chain's CDR3 is CASSRGQGNTEAFF.

The chain recombines TRBV27 with TRBJ1-1. The CDR3 runs 12 residues. Germline CDR1 MNHEY, CDR2 SMNVEV (reference sequence). The CDR3 region is CASSLFGSEAFF.

The chain carries TRBV7-2 and TRBJ2-1; TCRdb calls TRBD2, which cannot be checked without DNA. The length of the CDR3 is 14 residues. Germline V CDR1 and CDR2: SGHTA, FQGNSA. The CDR3 is CASSTGPSWNEQFF.

The CDR3 sequence is CASSYVPSGSYEQYF. The chain combines TRBV28 with TRBJ2-7; TCRdb's D call, TRBD2, is unchecked because there is no DNA. The CDR3 consists of 15 residues. CDR1 and CDR2 from the germline V gene are MDHEN and SYDVKM.